This T cell receptor beta chain was sequenced in a study of T cells of healthy individuals. This clonotype has just one count. TCRdb fed the 5' RACE reads into MiXCR, producing one record per CDR3 protein. The sample yields tens of thousands of distinct CDR3 sequences, 16% seen once. Germline V gene lookup returns CDR1 KGHSH and CDR2 LQKENI. There are 15 residues in the CDR3. Trimming removed 7 bases at V and 2 bases at J, with 15 bases between. This chain uses TRBV18 with TRBJ2-1; D is tentatively TRBD1 or TRBD2 (6 bases each). The receptor's source is a human donor in good health. The CDR3 sequence: CASCGRGGPYNEQFF. In DNA form, the CDR3 reads TGTGCCAGCTGCGGCAGAGGGGGGCCCTACAATGAGCAGTTCTTC.